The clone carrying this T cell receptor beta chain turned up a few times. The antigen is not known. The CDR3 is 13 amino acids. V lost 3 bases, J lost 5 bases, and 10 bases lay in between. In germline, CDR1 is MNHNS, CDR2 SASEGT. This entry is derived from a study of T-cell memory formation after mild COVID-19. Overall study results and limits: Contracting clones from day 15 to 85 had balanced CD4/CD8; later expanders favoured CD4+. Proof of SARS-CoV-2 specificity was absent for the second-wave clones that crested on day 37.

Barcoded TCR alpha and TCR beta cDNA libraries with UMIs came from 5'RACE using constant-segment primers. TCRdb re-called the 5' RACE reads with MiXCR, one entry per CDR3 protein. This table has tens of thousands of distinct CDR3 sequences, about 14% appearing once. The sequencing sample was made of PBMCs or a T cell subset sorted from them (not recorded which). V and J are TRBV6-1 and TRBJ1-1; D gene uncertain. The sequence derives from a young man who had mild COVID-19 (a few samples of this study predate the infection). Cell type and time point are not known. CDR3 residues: CASSDRALTEAFF. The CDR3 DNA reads TGTGCCAGCAGTGATAGGGCTCTGACTGAAGCTTTCTTT.